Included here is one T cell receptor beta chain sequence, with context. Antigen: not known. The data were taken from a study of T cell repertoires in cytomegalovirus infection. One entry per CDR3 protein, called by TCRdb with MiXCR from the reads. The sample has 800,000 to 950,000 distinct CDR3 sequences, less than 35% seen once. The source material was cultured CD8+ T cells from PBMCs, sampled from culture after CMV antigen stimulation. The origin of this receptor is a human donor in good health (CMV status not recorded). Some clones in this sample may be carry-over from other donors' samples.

The CDR3 is CATSDQQGGDTHSYNEQFF. In DNA, the CDR3 is TGTGCCACCAGTGACCAGCAAGGGGGGGATACCCACTCCTACAATGAGCAGTTCTTC. This chain uses TRBV24-1 with TRBJ2-1; D may be TRBD2 (7 bases). Germline CDR1 is KGHDR and CDR2 is SFDVKD. This CDR3 is 19 amino acids long. V lost 4 bases and J lost 0, with 21 bases in between.